These T cell receptor beta chains were read from a single sample in a study of T-cell reconstitution after alpha-beta-depleted transplantation in children. TCRdb re-analysed the PCR reads in MiXCR, keeping a single row per CDR3 protein. The sample has about 590,000 distinct CDR3 sequences, 10% to 15% seen once; the top ten hold over 2%. Specimen: PBMCs, mostly from graft donor cells, collected 360 days after TCRalphabeta/CD19-depleted stem cell transplant. These receptors were taken from a male patient younger than 18 who had a stem cell transplant for acute myeloid leukemia, so the T cells may come from the graft donor. CDR3s include the opening cysteine and the closing phenylalanine or tryptophan. Each record gives: CDR3 length, V gene, CDR3 protein.

length: 14; V: TRBV27; CDR3: CASSLLAGGPIQYF
length: 14; V: TRBV6-2/TRBV6-3; CDR3: CASTGLAGVYEQYF
length: 14; V: TRBV9; CDR3: CASTRDRDYNEQFF
length: 18; V: TRBV11-2; CDR3: CASSPRWAYVGAKNIQYF
length: 14; V: TRBV29-1; CDR3: CSVEERWMNTEAFF
length: 20; V: TRBV4-2; CDR3: CASSQGPEFISGRAKDEQYF
length: 14; V: TRBV9; CDR3: CASSVVDSGYEQYF
length: 17; V: TRBV3-1; CDR3: CASSQGRSRTRKETQYF
length: 15; V: TRBV27; CDR3: CASSLLTGFGNEQFF
length: 16; V: TRBV6-1; CDR3: CASSGLAGVPNYEQYF
length: 15; V: TRBV5-1; CDR3: CASNPGTGVISPLHF
length: 16; V: TRBV6-2/TRBV6-3; CDR3: CASSYTGLAGGDTQYF
length: 15; V: TRBV5-1; CDR3: CASRPTLAARYEQYF
length: 18; V: TRBV29-1; CDR3: CSAKTGEILSSGANVLTF
length: 14; V: TRBV25-1; CDR3: CASSETGGADEQYF
length: 14; V: TRBV11-1; CDR3: CASSPWDSNYEQYF
length: 14; V: TRBV7-3; CDR3: CASSPMGSRETQYF
length: 11; V: TRBV7-8; CDR3: CASSAREEAFF